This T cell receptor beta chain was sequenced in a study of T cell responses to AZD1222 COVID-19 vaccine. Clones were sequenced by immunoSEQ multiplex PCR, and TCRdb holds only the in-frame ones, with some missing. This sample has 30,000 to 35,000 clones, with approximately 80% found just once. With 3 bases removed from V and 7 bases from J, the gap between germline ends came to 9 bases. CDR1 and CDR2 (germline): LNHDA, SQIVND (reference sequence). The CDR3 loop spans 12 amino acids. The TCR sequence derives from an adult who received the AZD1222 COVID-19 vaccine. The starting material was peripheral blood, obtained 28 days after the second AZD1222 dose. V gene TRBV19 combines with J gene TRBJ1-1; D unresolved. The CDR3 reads CASSIGRYEAFF. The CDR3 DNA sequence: TGTGCCAGTAGTATCGGACGGTATGAAGCTTTCTTT. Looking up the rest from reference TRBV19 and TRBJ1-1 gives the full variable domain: DGGITQSPKYLFRKEGQNVTLSCEQNLNHDAMYWYRQDPGQGLRLIYYSQIVNDFQKGDIAEGYSVSREKKESFPLTVTSAQKNPTAFYLCASSIGRYEAFFGQGTRLTVV.